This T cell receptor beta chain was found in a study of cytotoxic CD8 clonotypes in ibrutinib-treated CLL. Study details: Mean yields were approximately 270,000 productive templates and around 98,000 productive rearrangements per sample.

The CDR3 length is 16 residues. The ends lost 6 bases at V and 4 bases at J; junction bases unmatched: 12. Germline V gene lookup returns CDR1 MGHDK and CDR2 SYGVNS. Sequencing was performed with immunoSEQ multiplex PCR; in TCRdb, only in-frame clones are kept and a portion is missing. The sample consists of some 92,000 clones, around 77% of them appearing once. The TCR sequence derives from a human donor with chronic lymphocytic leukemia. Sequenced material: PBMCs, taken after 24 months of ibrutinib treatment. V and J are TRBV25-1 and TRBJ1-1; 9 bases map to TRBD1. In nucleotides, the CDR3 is TGTGCCAGCAGGGACCATCAACAGGGGGCGGGCACTGAAGCTTTCTTT. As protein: CASRDHQQGAGTEAFF.